This T cell receptor (beta chain) was captured by sequencing in a study of immune characterization of retroperitoneal liposarcoma. Via MiXCR, TCRdb re-called the PCR reads, giving one row per CDR3 protein. The table includes 15,000 or so distinct CDR3 sequences, roughly 44% detected once. This clonotype was counted at least ten times. The CDR3 has 17 residues. Germline V gene lookup returns CDR1 MNHNS and CDR2 SASEGT. After removal of 7 bases from V and 1 base from J, the junction contained 8 bases not matched to a gene. The clonotype originates from a female donor with retroperitoneal liposarcoma. The sequencing sample was made of tumor tissue. The rearrangement links TRBV6-1 to TRBJ2-6; 9 positions match TRBD1. The CDR3 is CASTLTGGTSGANVLTF. CDR3 bases: TGTGCCAGCACCCTGACAGGGGGTACTTCTGGGGCCAACGTCCTGACTTTC.